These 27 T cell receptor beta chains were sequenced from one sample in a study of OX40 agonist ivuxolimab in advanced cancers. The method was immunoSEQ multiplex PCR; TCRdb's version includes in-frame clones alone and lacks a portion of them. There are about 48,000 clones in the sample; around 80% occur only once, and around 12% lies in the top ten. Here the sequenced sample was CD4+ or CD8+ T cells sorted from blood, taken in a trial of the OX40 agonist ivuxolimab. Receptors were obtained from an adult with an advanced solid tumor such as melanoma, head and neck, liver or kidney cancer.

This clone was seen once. The DNA of the CDR3 is TGCGCCAGCAGTGACCGCAAGGAGGCTGGAAACACCATATATTTT. It translates to CASSDRKEAGNTIYF. The rearrangement joins TRBV10-1 to TRBJ1-3, with D uncertain. Trimming stripped 3 bases from V and 2 bases from J, with 11 bases between. CDR1 and CDR2 (germline): WNHNN, SYGVQD (reference sequence). The CDR3 is 15 residues long.

The CDR3 sequence is CASSSQGPQHF. CDR3 coding DNA: TGTGCCAGCAGCTCGCAGGGGCCCCAGCATTTT. The chain couples TRBV7-9 to TRBJ1-5; D might be TRBD1 (5 bases). Trimming cost V 4 bases and J 9 bases, with 7 bases left between them. CDR1 SEHNR and CDR2 FQNEAQ come from the germline V gene (reference sequence). CDR3 length: 11 residues. Variable domain in full (rest from reference TRBV7-9 and TRBJ1-5): DTGVSQNPRHKITKRGQNVTFRCDPISEHNRLYWYRQTLGQGPEFLTYFQNEAQLEKSRLLSDRFSAERPKGSFSTLEIQRTEQGDSAMYLCASSSQGPQHFGDGTRLSIL.

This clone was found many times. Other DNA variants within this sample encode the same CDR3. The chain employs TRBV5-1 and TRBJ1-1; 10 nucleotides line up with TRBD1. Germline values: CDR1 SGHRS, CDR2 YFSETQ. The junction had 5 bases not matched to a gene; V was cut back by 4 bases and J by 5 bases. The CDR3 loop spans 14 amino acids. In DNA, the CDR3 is TGCGCCAGCAGCCTAGGACAGGGGGGAACTGAAGCTTTCTTT. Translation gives CASSLGQGGTEAFF.

Here the CDR3 reads CASSLVGQDNSPLHF. CDR3 in DNA: TGCGCCAGCAGCTTGGTGGGACAGGACAATTCACCCCTCCACTTT. V gene TRBV5-1 combines with J gene TRBJ1-6; TRBD1 agrees at 8 bases. This CDR3 has 15 residues. The ends lost 0 bases at V and 7 bases at J; junction bases unmatched: 3. Germline V CDR1 and CDR2: SGHRS, YFSETQ. Full variable domain (rest looked up from reference TRBV5-1 and TRBJ1-6): KAGVTQTPRYLIKTRGQQVTLSCSPISGHRSVSWYQQTPGQGLQFLFEYFSETQRNKGNFPGRFSGRQFSNSRSEMNVSTLELGDSALYLCASSLVGQDNSPLHFGNGTRLTVT.

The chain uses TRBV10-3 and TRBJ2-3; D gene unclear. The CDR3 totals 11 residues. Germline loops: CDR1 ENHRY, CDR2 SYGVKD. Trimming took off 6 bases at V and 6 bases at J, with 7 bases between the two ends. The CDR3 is CAISWQDTQYF. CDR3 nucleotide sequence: TGTGCCATCAGCTGGCAGGATACGCAGTATTTT.

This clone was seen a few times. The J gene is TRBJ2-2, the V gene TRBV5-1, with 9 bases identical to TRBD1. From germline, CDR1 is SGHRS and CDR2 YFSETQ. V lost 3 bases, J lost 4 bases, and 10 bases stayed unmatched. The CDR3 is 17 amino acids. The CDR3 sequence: CASSSTPGQGGTGELFF. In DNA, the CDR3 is TGCGCCAGCAGCTCCACTCCGGGACAGGGAGGCACCGGGGAGCTGTTTTTT.

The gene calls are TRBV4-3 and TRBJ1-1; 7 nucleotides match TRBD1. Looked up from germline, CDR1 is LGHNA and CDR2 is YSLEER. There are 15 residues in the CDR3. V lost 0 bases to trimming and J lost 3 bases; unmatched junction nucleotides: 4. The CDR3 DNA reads TGCGCCAGCAGCCAAGATCCAGGGGGGGACACTGAAGCTTTCTTT. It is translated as CASSQDPGGDTEAFF.

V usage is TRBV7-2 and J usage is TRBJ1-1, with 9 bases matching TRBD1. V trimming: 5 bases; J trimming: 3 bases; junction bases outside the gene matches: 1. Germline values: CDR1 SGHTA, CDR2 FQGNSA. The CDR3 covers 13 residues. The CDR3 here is CASSRDRDTEAFF. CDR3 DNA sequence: TGTGCCAGCAGCAGGGACAGGGACACTGAAGCTTTCTTT.

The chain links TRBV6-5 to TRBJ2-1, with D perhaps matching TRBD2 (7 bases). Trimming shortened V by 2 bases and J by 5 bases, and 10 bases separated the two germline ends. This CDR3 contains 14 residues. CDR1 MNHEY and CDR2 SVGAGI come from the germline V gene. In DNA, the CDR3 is TGTGCCAGCAGTTACCGGGGGGCAGACAATGAGCAGTTCTTC. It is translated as CASSYRGADNEQFF.

CDR3 coding DNA: TGTGCCAGTAGTATGATAGCGGGGGGACAAGAGACCCAGTACTTC. Protein sequence: CASSMIAGGQETQYF. The rearrangement links TRBV19 to TRBJ2-5; 10 bases match TRBD2. V lost 3 bases to trimming and J lost 2 bases; unmatched junction nucleotides: 3. CDR3 length equals 15 residues. Germline CDR1 is LNHDA and CDR2 is SQIVND (reference sequence).

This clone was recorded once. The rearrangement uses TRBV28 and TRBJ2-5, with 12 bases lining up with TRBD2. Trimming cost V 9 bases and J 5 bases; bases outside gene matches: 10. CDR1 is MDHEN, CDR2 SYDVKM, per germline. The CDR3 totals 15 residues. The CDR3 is CASLTSGGTSETQYF. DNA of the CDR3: TGTGCCAGTTTGACTAGCGGGGGTACTAGCGAGACCCAGTACTTC.

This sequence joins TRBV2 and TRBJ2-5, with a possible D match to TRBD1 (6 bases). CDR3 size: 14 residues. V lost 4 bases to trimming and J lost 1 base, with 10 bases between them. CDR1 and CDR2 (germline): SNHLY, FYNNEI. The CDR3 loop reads CASSVDRFQETQYF. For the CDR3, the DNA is TGTGCCAGCAGTGTGGACAGATTCCAAGAGACCCAGTACTTC.

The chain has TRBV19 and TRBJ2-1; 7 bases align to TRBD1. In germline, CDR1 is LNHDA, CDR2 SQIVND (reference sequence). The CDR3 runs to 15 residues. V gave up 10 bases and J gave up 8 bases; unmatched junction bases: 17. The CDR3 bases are TGTGCCACCCTAAACGACCCCGACAGGGCGGATGAGCAGTTCTTC. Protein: CATLNDPDRADEQFF.

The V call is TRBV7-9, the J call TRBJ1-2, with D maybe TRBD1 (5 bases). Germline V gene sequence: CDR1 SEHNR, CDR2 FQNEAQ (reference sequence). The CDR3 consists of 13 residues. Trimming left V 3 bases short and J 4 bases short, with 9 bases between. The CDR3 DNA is TGTGCCAGCAGCTTTGGGGGGAGCTATGGCTACACCTTC. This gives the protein CASSFGGSYGYTF.

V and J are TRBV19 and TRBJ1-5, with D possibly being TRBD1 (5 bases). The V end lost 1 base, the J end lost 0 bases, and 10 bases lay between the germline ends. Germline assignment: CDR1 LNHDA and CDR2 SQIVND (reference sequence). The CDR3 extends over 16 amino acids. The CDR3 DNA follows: TGTGCCAGTAGTATAGGCAGGGCATATAGCAATCAGCCCCAGCATTTT. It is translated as CASSIGRAYSNQPQHF. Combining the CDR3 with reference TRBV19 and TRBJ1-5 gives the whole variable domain DGGITQSPKYLFRKEGQNVTLSCEQNLNHDAMYWYRQDPGQGLRLIYYSQIVNDFQKGDIAEGYSVSREKKESFPLTVTSAQKNPTAFYLCASSIGRAYSNQPQHFGDGTRLSIL.

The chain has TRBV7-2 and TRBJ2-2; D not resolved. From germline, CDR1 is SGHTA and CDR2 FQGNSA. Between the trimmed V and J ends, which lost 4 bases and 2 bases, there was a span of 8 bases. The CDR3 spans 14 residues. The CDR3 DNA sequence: TGTGCCAGCAGCTCCCCAACCAACACCGGGGAGCTGTTTTTT. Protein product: CASSSPTNTGELFF.

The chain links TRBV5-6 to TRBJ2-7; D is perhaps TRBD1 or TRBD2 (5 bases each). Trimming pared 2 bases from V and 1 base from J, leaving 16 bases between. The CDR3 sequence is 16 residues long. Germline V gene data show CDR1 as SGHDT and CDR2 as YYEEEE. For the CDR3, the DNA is TGTGCCAGCAGCTTTTCGAGGGACGGAGCATCCTACGAGCAGTACGTC. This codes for CASSFSRDGASYEQYV.

CDR3 sequence: CASKTGTGSSGANVLTF. The DNA for the CDR3 is TGTGCCAGCAAAACCGGGACAGGAAGCTCTGGGGCCAACGTCCTGACTTTC. The chain has TRBV18 and TRBJ2-6; 8 positions agree with TRBD1. CDR3 length equals 17 residues. J gave up 0 bases and V 8 bases, and 9 bases lay outside the gene matches. The germline V gene has CDR1 KGHSH and CDR2 LQKENI.

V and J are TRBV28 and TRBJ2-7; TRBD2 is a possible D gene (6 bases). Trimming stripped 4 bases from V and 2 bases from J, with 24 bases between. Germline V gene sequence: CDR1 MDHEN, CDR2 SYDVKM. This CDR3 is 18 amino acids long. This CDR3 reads CASSSLIDRDFLPYEQYV. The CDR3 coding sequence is TGTGCCAGCAGTTCTCTCATAGACCGGGACTTTCTCCCCTACGAGCAGTACGTC.

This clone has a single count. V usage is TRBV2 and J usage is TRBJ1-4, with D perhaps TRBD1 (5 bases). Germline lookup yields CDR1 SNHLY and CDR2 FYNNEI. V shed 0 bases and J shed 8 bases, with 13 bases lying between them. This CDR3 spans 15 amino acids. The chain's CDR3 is CASSEAQSRGEKLFF. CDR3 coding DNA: TGTGCCAGCAGTGAAGCTCAGAGTAGGGGAGAAAAACTGTTTTTT.

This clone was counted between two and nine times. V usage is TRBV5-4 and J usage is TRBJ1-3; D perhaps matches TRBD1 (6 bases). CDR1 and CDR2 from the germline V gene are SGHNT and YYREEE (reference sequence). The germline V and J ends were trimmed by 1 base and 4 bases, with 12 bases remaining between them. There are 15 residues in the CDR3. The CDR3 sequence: CASSLNGGAGNTIYF. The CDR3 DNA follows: TGTGCCAGCAGCTTGAACGGGGGCGCGGGAAACACCATATATTTT.

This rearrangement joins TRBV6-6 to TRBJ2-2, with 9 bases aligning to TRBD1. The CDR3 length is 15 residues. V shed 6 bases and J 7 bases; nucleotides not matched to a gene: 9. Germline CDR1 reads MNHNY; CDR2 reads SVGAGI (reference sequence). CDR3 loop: CASRPGQGLIGELFF. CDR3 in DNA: TGTGCCAGCAGACCGGGACAGGGTCTTATCGGGGAGCTGTTTTTT.

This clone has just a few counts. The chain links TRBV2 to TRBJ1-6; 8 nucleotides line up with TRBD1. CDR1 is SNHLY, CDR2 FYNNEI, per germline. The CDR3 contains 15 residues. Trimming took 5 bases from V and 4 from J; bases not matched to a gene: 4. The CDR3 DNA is TGTGCCAGCAGTTTTCAGGGGGCTTATAATTCACCCCTCCACTTT. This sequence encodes CASSFQGAYNSPLHF.

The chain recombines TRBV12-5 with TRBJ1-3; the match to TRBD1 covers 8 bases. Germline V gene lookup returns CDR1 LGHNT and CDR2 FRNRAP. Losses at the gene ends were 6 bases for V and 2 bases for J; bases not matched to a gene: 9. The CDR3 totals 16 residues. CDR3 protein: CASGDPDRETGNTIYF. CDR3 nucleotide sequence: TGTGCTAGTGGGGACCCGGACAGGGAAACTGGAAACACCATATATTTT.

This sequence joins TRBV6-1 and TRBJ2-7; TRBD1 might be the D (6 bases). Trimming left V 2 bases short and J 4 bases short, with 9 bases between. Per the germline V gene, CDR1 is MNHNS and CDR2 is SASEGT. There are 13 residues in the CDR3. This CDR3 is CASSEQGLYEQYV. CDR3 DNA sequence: TGTGCCAGCAGTGAACAGGGGCTATACGAGCAGTACGTC.

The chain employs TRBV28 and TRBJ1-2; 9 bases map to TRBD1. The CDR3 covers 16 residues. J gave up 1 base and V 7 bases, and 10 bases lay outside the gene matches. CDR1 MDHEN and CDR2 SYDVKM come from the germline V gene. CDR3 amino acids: CASTFGWTGVNYGYTF. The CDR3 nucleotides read TGTGCCAGCACTTTCGGCTGGACAGGGGTTAACTATGGCTACACCTTC.

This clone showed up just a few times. CDR3 sequence reads: CASSHVGDEQFF. CDR3 coding DNA: TGTGCCAGCAGTCACGTGGGGGATGAGCAGTTCTTC. V usage is TRBV7-6 and J usage is TRBJ2-1; D tentatively reads TRBD1 or TRBD2 (5 bases each). Germline V gene data show CDR1 as SGHVS and CDR2 as FNYEAQ. This CDR3 region has 12 residues. V lost 6 bases and J lost 8, with 11 bases in between.